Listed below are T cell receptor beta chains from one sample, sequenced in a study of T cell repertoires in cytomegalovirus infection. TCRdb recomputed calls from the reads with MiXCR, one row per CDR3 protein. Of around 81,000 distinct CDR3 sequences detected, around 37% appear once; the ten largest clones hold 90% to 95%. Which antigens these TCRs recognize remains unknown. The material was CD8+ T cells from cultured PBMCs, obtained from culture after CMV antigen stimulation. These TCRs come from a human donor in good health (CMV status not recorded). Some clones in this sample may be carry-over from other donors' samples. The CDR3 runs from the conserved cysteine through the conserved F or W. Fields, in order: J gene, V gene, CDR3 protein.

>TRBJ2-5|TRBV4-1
CASSQVAGEETQYF
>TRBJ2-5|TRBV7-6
CASSPQTGEQETQYF
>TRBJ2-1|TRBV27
CASSYDRAGVYNEQFF
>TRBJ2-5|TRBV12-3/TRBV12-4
CASSPSLGETQYF
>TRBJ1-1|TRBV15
CATSREEGTDEAFF
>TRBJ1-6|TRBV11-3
CASSVLAWEKGVTNNSPLHF
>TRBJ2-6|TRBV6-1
CASGGNAGLGVQGEAGANVLTF
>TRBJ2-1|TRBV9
CASSGSSQGILNEQFF
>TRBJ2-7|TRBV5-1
CASSLAGQGSYEQYF
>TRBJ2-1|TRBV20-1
CSAPTSGDAYNEQFF
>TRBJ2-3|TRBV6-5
CASSIGTVSTDTQYF
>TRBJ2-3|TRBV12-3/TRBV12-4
CASSPERFTDTQYF
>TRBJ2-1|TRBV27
CASSLGSLGNEQFF
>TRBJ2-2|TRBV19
CASSPIRTSNTGELFF
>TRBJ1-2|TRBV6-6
CASSYSGSDNYGYTF
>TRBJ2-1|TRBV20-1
CSARDQGRGAFLSYNEQFF
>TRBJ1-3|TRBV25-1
CASSEWSSGNTIYF
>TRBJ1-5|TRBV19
CASSIATLSNQPQHF
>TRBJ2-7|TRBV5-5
CASRVSYEQYF
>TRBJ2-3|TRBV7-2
CASSPPEDTDTQYF
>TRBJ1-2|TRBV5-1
CASSLVGGTNYGYTF
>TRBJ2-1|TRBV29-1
CSVRLAGGLNEQFF
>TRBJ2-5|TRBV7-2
CASSLSGQGRLETQYF
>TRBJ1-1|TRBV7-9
CASSLAPIIGIMNTEAFF
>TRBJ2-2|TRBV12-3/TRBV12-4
CASSLIGLNTGELFF
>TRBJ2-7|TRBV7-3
CASSSNNEQYF
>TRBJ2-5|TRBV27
CASSYGPAETQYF
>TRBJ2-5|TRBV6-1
CASSEAIGEQETQYF
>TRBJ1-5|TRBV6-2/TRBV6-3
CASSLSGWNQPQHF
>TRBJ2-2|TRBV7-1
CASSSGTEGTGELFF
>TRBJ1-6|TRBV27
CASSLGSGYTLRSLHF
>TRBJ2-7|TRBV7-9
CASSLDRDGVEQYF
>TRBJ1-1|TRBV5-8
CASSLGTGLGTEAFF
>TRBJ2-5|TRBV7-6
CASSLEVAGNQETQYF
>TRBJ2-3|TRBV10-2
CASSENSGEPTDTQYF
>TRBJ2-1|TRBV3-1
CASGPGQGANEQFF
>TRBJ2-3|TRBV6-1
CASSTNRDTQYF
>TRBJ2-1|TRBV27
CASSLSNSQIDEQFF
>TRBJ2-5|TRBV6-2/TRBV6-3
CASSPGLAGDETQYF
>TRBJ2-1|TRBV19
CASSPDSLGSYNEQFF
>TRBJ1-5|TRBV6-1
CASSTGDRPNQPQHF
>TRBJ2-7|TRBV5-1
CASSLRGLAGDEQYF
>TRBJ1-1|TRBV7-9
CASSEDPGTLEAFF
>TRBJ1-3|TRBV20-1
CSAIVTGAGNTIYF
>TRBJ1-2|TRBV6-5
CASSYAGPGGYTF
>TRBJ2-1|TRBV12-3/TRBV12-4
CASSLGPADEQFF
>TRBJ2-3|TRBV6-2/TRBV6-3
CASRWTARSTDTQYF
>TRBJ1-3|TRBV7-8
CASSFGPPSSGNTIYF
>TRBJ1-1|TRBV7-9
CASSDVPRGTEAFF